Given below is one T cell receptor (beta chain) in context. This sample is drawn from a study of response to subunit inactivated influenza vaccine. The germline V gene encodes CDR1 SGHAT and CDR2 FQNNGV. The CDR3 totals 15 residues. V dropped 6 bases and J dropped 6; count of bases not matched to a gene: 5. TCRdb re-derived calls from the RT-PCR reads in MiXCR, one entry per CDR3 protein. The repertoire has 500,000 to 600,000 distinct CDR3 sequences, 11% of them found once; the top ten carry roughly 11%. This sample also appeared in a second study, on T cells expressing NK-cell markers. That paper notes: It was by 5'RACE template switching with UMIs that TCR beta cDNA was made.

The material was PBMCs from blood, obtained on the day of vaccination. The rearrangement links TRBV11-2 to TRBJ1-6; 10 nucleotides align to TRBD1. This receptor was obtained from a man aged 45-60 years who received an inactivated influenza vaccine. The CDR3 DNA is TGTGCCAGCAGGCCTGGGACAGGGGTTAATTCACCCCTCCACTTT. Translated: CASRPGTGVNSPLHF.